The T cell receptor (beta chain) described here comes from a study of blood T cell repertoires in COVID-19. At the level of the study: Samples of COVID-19 (acute and convalescent) were obtained from the United States, Italy and Spain. From T cells, B-cell-depleted T cells, or PBMCs came the material, which was cDNA or gDNA.

Original methodology: Scientists estimated how many nucleated cells there were by amplifying reference gene primers. Sequencing was performed with immunoSEQ multiplex PCR; in TCRdb, only in-frame clones are kept and a portion is missing. For V, J and clone size, that table is used; D and trimming come from the DNA. Of approximately 150,000 clones listed, about 81% are singletons. The CDR3 sequence is 17 residues long. After removal of 5 bases from V and 2 bases from J, the junction contained 6 bases not matched to a gene. Germline assignment: CDR1 SGHVS and CDR2 FNYEAQ. This chain connects TRBV7-6 to TRBJ2-3; 14 positions agree with TRBD2. This clonotype originated in a human donor in a cohort sampled during active COVID-19. The sample was peripheral blood. The CDR3 sequence: CASSTRTSGRITDTQYF. DNA of the CDR3: TGTGCCAGCAGCACCCGGACTAGCGGGAGGATCACAGATACGCAGTATTTT.